One sample yielded the 18 T cell receptor beta chains listed below, sequenced in a study of CXCR3-negative and CXCR3-positive naive CD8 T cells (dated by TCRdb to the late 2010s). Here is what the overall study found, with its caveats: TRB CDR3s from CXCR3-positive naive cells showed higher hydrophobicity (lower Kidera factor 4), lower energy, and higher strength and volume indices than CXCR3-negative naive cells.

The antigens these receptors bind are not known. TCRdb lists the instrument as NextSeq 550. The Human TCR Profiling Kit (MiLaboratory) was used to prepare UMI-labeled 5' RACE TRB cDNA libraries. Once TCRdb had reprocessed the reads, it stored one entry per CDR3 protein sequence and supplied no DNA. The sample table includes approximately 96,000 distinct CDR3 sequences. The ten largest clones represent 0.9% to 1.2% of the sample. Specimen: naive CXCR3+ CD8+ T cells from blood. What this sample's cell subset or site label stands for: CD45RO-CCR7+CD27+CD95- naive CD8+ T cells expressing CXCR3 (TNR3+). These TCRs come from a human donor in good health. Some clones in this sample may be carry-over from other donors' samples.

The chain uses TRBV6-2 or TRBV6-3 and TRBJ2-7; TCRdb outputs TRBD1, but without DNA this stays unchecked. CDR1 is MNHEY and CDR2 is SVGEGT in the germline V gene. The length of the CDR3 is 16 residues. This CDR3 is CASSYPDRVESYEQYF.

The chain recombines TRBV28 with TRBJ2-1; the D call of TRBD1 rests on TCRdb alone, since no DNA is present to check it. Per germline, CDR1 MDHEN and CDR2 SYDVKM. The CDR3 has 15 residues. CDR3 protein: CASSRGVEAYNEQFF. Together with reference TRBV28 and TRBJ2-1, the CDR3 gives the full variable domain: DVKVTQSSRYLVKRTGEKVFLECVQDMDHENMFWYRQDPGLGLRLIYFSYDVKMKEKGDIPEGYSVSREKKERFSLILESASTNQTSMYLCASSRGVEAYNEQFFGPGTRLTVL.

This chain links TRBV29-1 with TRBJ2-2; the D call from TCRdb, TRBD2, cannot be confirmed without DNA. This CDR3 contains 17 residues. Germline V gene lookup returns CDR1 SQVTM and CDR2 ANQGSEA. CDR3 residues: CSVLTGTSGGAAGELFF.

V is TRBV15 and J is TRBJ2-5; the TCRdb D gene call, TRBD2, has no DNA to confirm it. The CDR3 has 15 residues. Germline V CDR1 and CDR2: LNHNV, YYDKDF (reference sequence). CDR3 protein: CATRPGLALNDVQYF.

The rearrangement joins TRBV29-1 to TRBJ2-2; TCRdb reports TRBD1, a call that lacks DNA to check it against. This CDR3 comprises 14 residues. Per the germline V gene, CDR1 is SQVTM and CDR2 is ANQGSEA. This CDR3 reads CSVRQGVGAGELFF.

The chain carries TRBV29-1 and TRBJ2-2. The CDR3 contains 16 residues. The germline V gene has CDR1 SQVTM and CDR2 ANQGSEA. The CDR3 protein is CSVEDSQEGVTGELFF.

The CDR3 is CASSQEDATGYNEQFF. The V gene is TRBV4-2, the J gene TRBJ2-1. The length of the CDR3 is 16 residues. Germline CDR1 and CDR2: LGHNA and YNFKEQ.

The chain combines TRBV7-6 with TRBJ2-3. Germline values: CDR1 SGHVS, CDR2 FNYEAQ. The CDR3 consists of 12 residues. CDR3 sequence reads: CASSLETDTQHF.

The rearrangement uses TRBV7-2 and TRBJ2-5; TCRdb designates TRBD2, a call that cannot be tested without DNA. CDR1 is SGHTA and CDR2 is FQGNSA in the germline V gene. The CDR3 runs to 16 residues. The CDR3: CASSGRLAGFQETQYF.

This chain links TRBV30 with TRBJ2-3; absent DNA, TCRdb's TRBD1 call cannot be checked. The CDR3 has 14 residues. The germline gives CDR1 GTSNPN, CDR2 SVGIG (reference sequence). The CDR3 spells CAWTRGVGTDTQYF.

The chain is built from TRBV29-1 and TRBJ2-2; there is no DNA to check the TCRdb D call of TRBD1. Germline V gives CDR1 SQVTM, CDR2 ANQGSEA. This CDR3 is 15 amino acids long. CDR3 protein: CSVVGRGSNTGELFF.

This chain uses TRBV20-1 with TRBJ2-7; TCRdb names TRBD2, which stays unverified in the absence of DNA. CDR1 and CDR2 (germline): DFQATT, SNEGSKA (reference sequence). The CDR3 totals 14 residues. CDR3 region: CSARAGTSGYEQYF.

This sequence joins TRBV11-2 and TRBJ1-1. Germline values: CDR1 SGHAT, CDR2 FQNNGV. The CDR3 spans 13 residues. This CDR3 reads CASLGIMNTEAFF.

The gene calls are TRBV29-1 and TRBJ2-3; TCRdb proposes TRBD1, but this gene call is untestable without DNA. Germline V gene data show CDR1 as SQVTM and CDR2 as ANQGSEA. This CDR3 spans 15 amino acids. This CDR3 is CSPRGGGASTDTQYF.

This rearrangement joins TRBV7-2 to TRBJ1-3; there is no DNA to check the TCRdb D call of TRBD1. The length of the CDR3 is 18 residues. The germline gives CDR1 SGHTA, CDR2 FQGNSA. CDR3 sequence reads: CASSLTHRHPDSGNTIYF.

The rearrangement links TRBV29-1 to TRBJ2-7. CDR3 length: 13 amino acids. Germline V CDR1 and CDR2: SQVTM, ANQGSEA. CDR3: CSVVGEDTYEQYF.

The chain combines TRBV5-1 with TRBJ2-7; TCRdb lists TRBD2, though no DNA is available to test this call. The CDR3 consists of 16 residues. Germline V gives CDR1 SGHRS, CDR2 YFSETQ. The CDR3 spells CASSWASLGQEYEQYF.

The rearrangement links TRBV14 to TRBJ2-5; there is no DNA to check the TCRdb D call of TRBD1. Germline V lookup: CDR1 SGHDN, CDR2 FVKESK. The CDR3 runs 15 residues. The CDR3 loop is CASSQGTGRAETQYF. Using reference TRBV14 and TRBJ2-5 for the parts outside the CDR3, the full variable domain is EAGVTQFPSHSVIEKGQTVTLRCDPISGHDNLYWYRRVMGKEIKFLLHFVKESKQDESGMPNNRFLAERTGGTYSTLKVQPAELEDSGVYFCASSQGTGRAETQYFGPGTRLLVL.